Listed here are 30 T cell receptor beta chains from one sample, sequenced in a study of spatial heterogeneity in lung cancer. Documented time point: sample taken at primary tumor resection. The study sequenced unsorted whole RNA from tumor, nontumor lung or frozen PBMC. TCRdb called the 5' RACE reads again in MiXCR, with one record for every CDR3 protein. The sample holds under 100,000 distinct CDR3 sequences; roughly 8.7% are singletons and the top ten take 6.9%. Sequences were derived from PBMCs, sampled at surgery. The source of these receptors is a male donor with early-stage non-small cell lung cancer.

This clonotype has just a few counts. The chain combines TRBV3-1 with TRBJ2-1, with TRBD2 identical over 13 bases. Unmatched junction bases numbered 2, after V lost 4 bases and J lost 8 bases. CDR1 is LGHDT and CDR2 is YNNKEL in the germline V gene (reference sequence). This CDR3 spans 14 amino acids. The DNA for the CDR3 is TGTGCCAGCAGCCGACTAGCGGGAGGCCATGAGCAGTTCTTC. Translated, it gives CASSRLAGGHEQFF.

This clonotype was detected many times. CDR3 amino acids: CASSFDGQGAGELFF. The DNA of the CDR3 is TGCGCCAGCAGCTTTGATGGACAGGGAGCCGGGGAGCTGTTTTTT. The chain is built from TRBV5-1 and TRBJ2-2; 8 bases are shared with TRBD1. CDR1 and CDR2 from the germline V gene are SGHRS and YFSETQ. The V segment lost 2 bases and the J segment 6 bases; nucleotides outside the gene matches: 6. The CDR3 spans 15 residues. The complete variable domain, with remaining parts taken from reference TRBV5-1 and TRBJ2-2, reads KAGVTQTPRYLIKTRGQQVTLSCSPISGHRSVSWYQQTPGQGLQFLFEYFSETQRNKGNFPGRFSGRQFSNSRSEMNVSTLELGDSALYLCASSFDGQGAGELFFGEGSRLTVL.

This clonotype was recorded many times. This chain connects TRBV28 to TRBJ2-2; TRBD1 aligns across 8 bases. J lost 4 bases, V lost 6 bases, and 4 bases had no gene match. The V gene's germline CDR1 is MDHEN and CDR2 SYDVKM. The CDR3 has 14 amino acids. The CDR3 here is CASRGQGSTGELFF. The CDR3 region has the DNA TGTGCCAGCAGAGGACAGGGTAGCACCGGGGAGCTGTTTTTT.

This clonotype has a count of ten or more. The CDR3 spells CAISESVNTEAFF. The CDR3 DNA is TGTGCCATCAGTGAGTCCGTGAACACTGAAGCTTTCTTT. The chain links TRBV10-3 to TRBJ1-1, with D unresolved. V was shortened by 0 bases and J by 0 bases, with 2 bases between the two germline ends. CDR1 is ENHRY and CDR2 is SYGVKD in the germline V gene. This CDR3 has 13 residues.

The chain recombines TRBV5-1 with TRBJ2-1; TRBD2 aligns across 8 bases. The junction had 13 bases not matched to a gene; V was cut back by 4 bases and J by 7 bases. Germline V gene data show CDR1 as SGHRS and CDR2 as YFSETQ. The CDR3 spans 16 residues. The CDR3, as DNA: TGCGCCAGCAGCAACGGACTAGCCCGCCTGAGTAATGAGCAGTTCTTC. Translated, it gives CASSNGLARLSNEQFF. Complete variable domain (other parts from reference TRBV5-1 and TRBJ2-1): KAGVTQTPRYLIKTRGQQVTLSCSPISGHRSVSWYQQTPGQGLQFLFEYFSETQRNKGNFPGRFSGRQFSNSRSEMNVSTLELGDSALYLCASSNGLARLSNEQFFGPGTRLTVL.

This clonotype was seen repeatedly, ten times or more. The rearrangement joins TRBV7-9 to TRBJ2-1, with a weak D call TRBD1 (5 bases). V dropped 5 bases and J dropped 0 bases, with 11 bases sitting between them. Per the germline V gene, CDR1 is SEHNR and CDR2 is FQNEAQ (reference sequence). The CDR3 loop spans 15 amino acids. DNA of the CDR3: TGTGCCAGCAGCCAGGGTATTAGCTCCTACAATGAGCAGTTCTTC. The encoded protein is CASSQGISSYNEQFF.

This clonotype was observed many times. The J gene is TRBJ2-2, the V gene TRBV5-1; D may be TRBD1 (5 bases). CDR1 and CDR2 (germline): SGHRS, YFSETQ. The CDR3 runs 14 residues. Trimming stripped 2 bases from V and 1 base from J, with 6 bases between. DNA of the CDR3: TGCGCCAGCAGCTTTCAGGGGAACACCGGGGAGCTGTTTTTT. Encoded protein: CASSFQGNTGELFF. Together with reference TRBV5-1 and TRBJ2-2, the CDR3 gives the full variable domain: KAGVTQTPRYLIKTRGQQVTLSCSPISGHRSVSWYQQTPGQGLQFLFEYFSETQRNKGNFPGRFSGRQFSNSRSEMNVSTLELGDSALYLCASSFQGNTGELFFGEGSRLTVL.

This clonotype was counted a few times. This CDR3 is CSAPGQGAPSSYNEQFF. Here the CDR3 DNA reads TGCAGTGCTCCTGGACAGGGGGCCCCGAGCTCCTACAATGAGCAGTTCTTC. The chain recombines TRBV20-1 with TRBJ2-1, with 11 bases aligning to TRBD1. Trimming at V came to 5 bases and at J to 0 bases, leaving 9 bases not matched to a gene. The germline CDR1 and CDR2 sequences are DFQATT and SNEGSKA (reference sequence). CDR3 length: 17 amino acids.

This clonotype was recorded many times. The chain links TRBV5-1 to TRBJ2-3; D is perhaps TRBD2 (6 bases). The V end lost 7 bases, the J end lost 1 base, and 16 bases lay between the germline ends. Germline CDR1 and CDR2: SGHRS and YFSETQ. CDR3 length: 15 residues. CDR3 sequence reads: CASGLGGLRTDTQYF. In nucleotides, the CDR3 is TGCGCCAGCGGGCTGGGGGGTCTGCGCACAGATACGCAGTATTTT.

The sample holds many counts of this clonotype. The chain employs TRBV6-1 and TRBJ1-5, with D tentatively TRBD1 (5 bases). The V end lost 4 bases, the J end lost 2 bases, and 12 bases lay between the germline ends. This CDR3 contains 15 residues. CDR1 is MNHNS and CDR2 is SASEGT in the germline V gene. The CDR3 protein is CASSGGPRGNQPQHF. DNA for the CDR3: TGTGCCAGCAGTGGGGGCCCGAGGGGCAATCAGCCCCAGCATTTT.

This clonotype was counted only a few times. The rearrangement joins TRBV20-1 to TRBJ2-5, with 7 bases matching TRBD2. The J segment lost 2 bases and the V segment lost 5 bases, leaving 5 bases of the junction unmatched. CDR1 DFQATT and CDR2 SNEGSKA come from the germline V gene (reference sequence). This CDR3 has 13 amino acids. The CDR3 spells CSAEKRGQETQYF. The CDR3 coding sequence is TGCAGTGCTGAGAAGCGGGGTCAAGAGACCCAGTACTTC.

This clonotype was seen at least ten times. The rearrangement uses TRBV5-6 and TRBJ2-3; TRBD2 is a possible D gene (5 bases). Trimming left V 2 bases short and J 1 base short, with 17 bases between. The germline gives CDR1 SGHDT, CDR2 YYEEEE. The length of the CDR3 is 17 residues. This chain's CDR3 is CASSLAEWPFGTDTQYF. DNA for the CDR3: TGTGCCAGCAGCTTAGCGGAGTGGCCCTTTGGCACAGATACGCAGTATTTT.

Notes on this clonotype: The germline gene is not matched at one end of the junction; a read error may be the cause. The rearrangement links TRBV28 to TRBJ2-3; D may match TRBD1 or TRBD2 (5 bases each). Looked up from germline, CDR1 is MDHEN and CDR2 is SYDVKM. The length of the CDR3 is 13 residues. The CDR3 loop reads CTSSRELTDTQYF. The CDR3 bases are TGTACCAGCAGCAGGGAGTTGACAGATACGCAGTATTTT.

V gene TRBV6-2 or TRBV6-3 combines with J gene TRBJ2-6, with TRBD1 matching over 8 bases. This CDR3 is 19 amino acids long. CDR1 MNHEY and CDR2 SVGEGT come from the germline V gene. The junction had 16 bases not matched to a gene; V was cut back by 5 bases and J by 4 bases. CDR3 in DNA: TGTGCCAGCAGTACCAAGGGACAGGTTCTAAGCTTGGGGGCCAACGTCCTGACTTTC. It yields the protein CASSTKGQVLSLGANVLTF.

The sample holds a few counts of this clonotype. The chain links TRBV7-2 to TRBJ2-2; no definite D call. Germline lookup yields CDR1 SGHTA and CDR2 FQGNSA. This CDR3 is built from 16 residues. Trimming stripped 5 bases from V and 2 bases from J, with 15 bases between. This chain's CDR3 is CASSLQVLLNTGELFF. The CDR3 DNA reads TGTGCCAGCAGCCTGCAGGTCCTGCTTAACACCGGGGAGCTGTTTTTT.

This clonotype has more than one count but fewer than ten. The chain joins TRBV7-2 to TRBJ1-3; tentatively, D is TRBD1 (5 bases). CDR1 and CDR2 from the germline V gene are SGHTA and FQGNSA. The CDR3 totals 15 residues. Trimming shortened V by 2 bases and J by 4 bases, and 12 bases separated the two germline ends. In DNA form, the CDR3 reads TGTGCCAGCAGCTTACTTGGACAATCGGGAAACACCATATATTTT. Protein product: CASSLLGQSGNTIYF.

This clonotype occurred many times. The V call is TRBV5-1, the J call TRBJ1-6, with D possibly TRBD1 on 5 matching bases. Trimming left V 4 bases short and J 7 bases short, with 12 bases between. The CDR3 has 14 amino acids. Germline V gene data show CDR1 as SGHRS and CDR2 as YFSETQ. CDR3 loop: CASSGDSRNSPLHF. Here the CDR3 DNA reads TGCGCCAGCAGCGGGGACTCCCGGAATTCACCCCTCCACTTT. The variable domain in full, completed from reference TRBV5-1 and TRBJ1-6, reads KAGVTQTPRYLIKTRGQQVTLSCSPISGHRSVSWYQQTPGQGLQFLFEYFSETQRNKGNFPGRFSGRQFSNSRSEMNVSTLELGDSALYLCASSGDSRNSPLHFGNGTRLTVT.

This clonotype has a handful of counts. The V and J genes are TRBV29-1 and TRBJ2-1; D is perhaps TRBD2 (5 bases). CDR1 is SQVTM, CDR2 ANQGSEA, per germline. V was pared by 5 bases and J by 13 bases, with 12 bases between. CDR3 length: 10 residues. This CDR3 reads CSVNEGVQFF. CDR3 in DNA: TGCAGCGTTAACGAGGGAGTACAGTTCTTC.

This clonotype was counted ten times or more. This chain connects TRBV7-9 to TRBJ2-1; TRBD1 aligns across 7 bases. The CDR3 has 14 residues. V lost 5 bases to trimming and J lost 5 bases; unmatched junction nucleotides: 6. Germline loops: CDR1 SEHNR, CDR2 FQNEAQ (reference sequence). DNA for the CDR3: TGTGCCAGCAGCAAACGGACAGGAAACAATGAGCAGTTCTTC. It is translated as CASSKRTGNNEQFF. Combining the CDR3 with reference TRBV7-9 and TRBJ2-1 gives the whole variable domain DTGVSQNPRHKITKRGQNVTFRCDPISEHNRLYWYRQTLGQGPEFLTYFQNEAQLEKSRLLSDRFSAERPKGSFSTLEIQRTEQGDSAMYLCASSKRTGNNEQFFGPGTRLTVL.

V and J are TRBV19 and TRBJ1-6; weak D call: TRBD1 (5 bases). The CDR3 totals 14 residues. Germline V gene sequence: CDR1 LNHDA, CDR2 SQIVND (reference sequence). V was clipped by 3 bases and J by 7 bases, with 10 bases between them. CDR3 in amino acids: CASSMGRDNSPLHF. The DNA for the CDR3 is TGTGCCAGTAGTATGGGCAGGGACAATTCACCCCTCCACTTT.

The gene calls are TRBV5-5 and TRBJ2-3, with 7 nucleotides matching TRBD1. The trim removed 2 bases at V and 5 bases at J, leaving 14 bases unmatched. Germline values: CDR1 SGHKS, CDR2 YYEKEE (reference sequence). The CDR3 loop spans 17 amino acids. CDR3 DNA sequence: TGTGCCAGCAGCTTACATGCTGGGACAGCTTCGAAAGATACGCAGTATTTT. As protein: CASSLHAGTASKDTQYF.

This clonotype was recorded many times. V is TRBV2 and J is TRBJ2-4, with D perhaps matching TRBD1 (5 bases). V shed 2 bases and J shed 14 bases, with 16 bases lying between them. Germline-derived CDR1 and CDR2 are SNHLY and FYNNEI. CDR3 length: 13 residues. DNA for the CDR3: TGTGCCAGCAGTGAACTTACACAGGCAAGGGAGTACTTC. Translation: CASSELTQAREYF.

This clonotype was detected only a few times. An end of the junction differs from the germline gene, which may be a read error. The rearrangement links TRBV5-1 to TRBJ2-5, with D perhaps TRBD2 (8 bases). CDR3 length equals 13 residues. Germline loops: CDR1 SGHRS, CDR2 YFSETQ. CDR3 in amino acids: CASSAETGTAGVF. The CDR3 bases are TGCGCCAGCAGCGCAGAGACCGGGACAGCGGGGGTCTTC.

Only a few counts were recorded for this clonotype. The V and J genes are TRBV7-2 and TRBJ1-1, with D possibly being TRBD1 (6 bases). Germline V gives CDR1 SGHTA, CDR2 FQGNSA. With 4 bases removed from V and 6 bases from J, the gap between germline ends came to 15 bases. CDR3 length: 14 amino acids. The CDR3 spells CASSYGQFVAEAFF. CDR3 nucleotides: TGTGCCAGCAGCTACGGACAGTTTGTCGCTGAAGCTTTCTTT.

The V call is TRBV29-1, the J call TRBJ2-5, with D maybe TRBD1 (5 bases). Germline lookup yields CDR1 SQVTM and CDR2 ANQGSEA. The V end was cut by 4 bases, the J end by 4 bases, with 10 bases between. There are 12 residues in the CDR3. CDR3 region: CSVGSRAETQYF. CDR3 DNA: TGCAGCGTTGGATCCAGGGCAGAGACCCAGTACTTC.

This clonotype was detected ten times or more. The CDR3 protein is CASSVGGLMNQPQHF. The CDR3 region has the DNA TGTGCCAGCAGCGTCGGGGGGCTTATGAATCAGCCCCAGCATTTT. The chain combines TRBV9 with TRBJ1-5; tentatively, D is TRBD1 (6 bases). The germline V and J ends were trimmed by 2 bases and 4 bases, with 13 bases remaining between them. The CDR3 contains 15 residues. Germline CDR1 is SGDLS and CDR2 is YYNGEE.

This clonotype was seen many times. The CDR3 reads CSAGRTGNTGELFF. CDR3 nucleotides: TGCAGCGCTGGGCGCACTGGGAACACCGGGGAGCTGTTTTTT. The chain links TRBV29-1 to TRBJ2-2; D unclear. V was cut by 7 bases and J by 1 base, with 13 bases left in between. Germline CDR1 is SQVTM and CDR2 is ANQGSEA. The CDR3 has 14 amino acids.

This clonotype was found a few times. J is TRBJ2-1 and V is TRBV20-1, with 9 positions matching TRBD2. The CDR3 has 14 residues. Germline CDR1 DFQATT, CDR2 SNEGSKA (reference sequence). Germline trimming cut 7 bases from V and 8 bases from J; bases unmatched to any gene: 12. CDR3 amino acids: CSGVSGGLAYEQFF. CDR3 DNA: TGCAGTGGGGTGTCGGGAGGACTAGCGTATGAGCAGTTCTTC.

This clonotype was counted at least ten times. This chain links TRBV6-5 with TRBJ2-4, with 8 nucleotides matching TRBD1. CDR1 MNHEY and CDR2 SVGAGI come from the germline V gene. The junction had 12 bases not matched to a gene; V was cut back by 5 bases and J by 0 bases. The CDR3 is made up of 18 amino acids. The CDR3 sequence is CASSRGSRQGLAKNIQYF. The DNA for the CDR3 is TGTGCCAGCAGTCGCGGATCGCGACAGGGGCTAGCCAAAAACATTCAGTACTTC.

This clonotype was found a few times. V gene TRBV29-1 combines with J gene TRBJ2-1; TRBD2 might be the D (5 bases). Germline-derived CDR1 and CDR2 are SQVTM and ANQGSEA. CDR3 size: 11 residues. Deletions cut 3 bases from V and 6 bases from J, with 6 bases between. CDR3 sequence (DNA): TGCAGCGTTGATCGGGGCAATGAGCAGTTCTTC. Protein product: CSVDRGNEQFF.